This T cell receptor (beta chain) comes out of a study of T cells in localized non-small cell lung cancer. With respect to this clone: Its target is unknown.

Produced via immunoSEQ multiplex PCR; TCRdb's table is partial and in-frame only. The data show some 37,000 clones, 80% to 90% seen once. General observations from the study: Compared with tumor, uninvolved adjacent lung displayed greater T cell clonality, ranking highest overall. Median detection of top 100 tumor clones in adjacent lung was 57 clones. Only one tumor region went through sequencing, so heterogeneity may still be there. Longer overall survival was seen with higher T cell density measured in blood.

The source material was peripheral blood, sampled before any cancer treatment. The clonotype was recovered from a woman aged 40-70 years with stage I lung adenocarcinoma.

CDR3 amino acids: CASSLGGRYGELFF. CDR3 DNA sequence: TGTGCCAGCAGCTTAGGAGGGCGCTACGGGGAGCTGTTTTTT. This chain joins TRBV11-3 and TRBJ2-2; D perhaps matches TRBD2 (5 bases). Germline V gives CDR1 SGHNT, CDR2 YENEEA. CDR3 length: 14 residues. V lost 1 base and J lost 7, with 10 bases in between.